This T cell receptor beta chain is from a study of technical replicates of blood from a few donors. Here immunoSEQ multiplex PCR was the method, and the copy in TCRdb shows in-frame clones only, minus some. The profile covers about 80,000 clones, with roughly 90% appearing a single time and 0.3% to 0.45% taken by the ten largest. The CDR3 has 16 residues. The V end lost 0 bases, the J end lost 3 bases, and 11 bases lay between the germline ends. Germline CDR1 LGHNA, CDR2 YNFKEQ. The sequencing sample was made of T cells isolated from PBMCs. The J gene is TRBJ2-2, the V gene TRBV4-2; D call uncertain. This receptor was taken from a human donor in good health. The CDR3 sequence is CASSQDYSTHTGELFF. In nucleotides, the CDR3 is TGTGCCAGCAGCCAAGATTACAGCACCCACACCGGGGAGCTGTTTTTT.